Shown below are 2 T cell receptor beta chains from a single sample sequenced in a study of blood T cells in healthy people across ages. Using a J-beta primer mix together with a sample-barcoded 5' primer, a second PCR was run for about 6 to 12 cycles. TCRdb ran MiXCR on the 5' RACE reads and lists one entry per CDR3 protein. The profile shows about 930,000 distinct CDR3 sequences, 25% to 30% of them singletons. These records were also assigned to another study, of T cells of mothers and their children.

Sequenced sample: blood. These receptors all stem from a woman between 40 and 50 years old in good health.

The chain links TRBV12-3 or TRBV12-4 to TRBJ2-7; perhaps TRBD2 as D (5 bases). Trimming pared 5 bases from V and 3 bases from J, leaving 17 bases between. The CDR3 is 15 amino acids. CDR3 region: CASSVGGQLNYEQYF. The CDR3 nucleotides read TGTGCCAGCAGTGTAGGCGGGCAGCTTAACTACGAGCAGTACTTC.

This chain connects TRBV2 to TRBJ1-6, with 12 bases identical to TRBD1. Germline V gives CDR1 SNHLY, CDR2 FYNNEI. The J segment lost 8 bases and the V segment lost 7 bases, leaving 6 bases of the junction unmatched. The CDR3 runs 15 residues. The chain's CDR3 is CASTWDRGLDSPLHF. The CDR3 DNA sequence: TGTGCCAGCACCTGGGACAGGGGGCTGGATTCACCCCTCCACTTT.